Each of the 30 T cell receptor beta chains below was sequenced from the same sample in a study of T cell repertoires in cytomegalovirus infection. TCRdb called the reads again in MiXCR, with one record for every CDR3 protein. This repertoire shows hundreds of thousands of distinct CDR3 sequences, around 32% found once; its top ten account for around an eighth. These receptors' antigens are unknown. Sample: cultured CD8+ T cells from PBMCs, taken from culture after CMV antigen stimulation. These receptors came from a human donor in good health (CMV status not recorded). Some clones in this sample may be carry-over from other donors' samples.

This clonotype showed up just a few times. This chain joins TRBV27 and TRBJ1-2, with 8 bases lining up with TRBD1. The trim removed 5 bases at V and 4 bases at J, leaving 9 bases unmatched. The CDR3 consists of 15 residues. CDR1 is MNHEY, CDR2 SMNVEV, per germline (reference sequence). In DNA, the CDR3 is TGTGCCAGCAGTCCTTCGACAGGGGCCTCCTATGGCTACACCTTC. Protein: CASSPSTGASYGYTF.

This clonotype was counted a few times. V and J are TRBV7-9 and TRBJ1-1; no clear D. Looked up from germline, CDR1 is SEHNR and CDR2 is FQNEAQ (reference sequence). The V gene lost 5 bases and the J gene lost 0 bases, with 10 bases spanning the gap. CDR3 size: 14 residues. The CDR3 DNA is TGTGCCAGCAGCCCGGTGCAGATGAACACTGAAGCTTTCTTT. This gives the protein CASSPVQMNTEAFF.

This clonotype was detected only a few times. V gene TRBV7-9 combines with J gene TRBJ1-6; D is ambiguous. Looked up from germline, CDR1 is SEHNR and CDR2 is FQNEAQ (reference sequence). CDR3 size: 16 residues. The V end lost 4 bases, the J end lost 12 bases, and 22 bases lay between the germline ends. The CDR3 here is CASSSADVWLDEPLHF. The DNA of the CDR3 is TGTGCCAGCAGCTCCGCAGACGTATGGCTAGACGAACCCCTCCACTTT.

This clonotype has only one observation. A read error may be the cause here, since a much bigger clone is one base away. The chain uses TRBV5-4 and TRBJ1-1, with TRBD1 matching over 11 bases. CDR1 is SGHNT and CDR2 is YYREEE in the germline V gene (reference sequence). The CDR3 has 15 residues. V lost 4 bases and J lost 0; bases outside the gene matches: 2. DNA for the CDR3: TGTGCCAGCAGCGGGACAGGGGGGGTGAACACTGAAGCTTTCTTT. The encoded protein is CASSGTGGVNTEAFF.

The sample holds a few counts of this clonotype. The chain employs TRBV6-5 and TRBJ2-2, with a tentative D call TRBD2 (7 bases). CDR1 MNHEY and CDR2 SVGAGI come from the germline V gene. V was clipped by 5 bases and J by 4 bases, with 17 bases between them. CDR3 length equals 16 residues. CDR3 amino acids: CASSPVGGRATGELFF. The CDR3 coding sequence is TGTGCCAGCAGTCCAGTCGGGGGGCGCGCCACCGGGGAGCTGTTTTTT.

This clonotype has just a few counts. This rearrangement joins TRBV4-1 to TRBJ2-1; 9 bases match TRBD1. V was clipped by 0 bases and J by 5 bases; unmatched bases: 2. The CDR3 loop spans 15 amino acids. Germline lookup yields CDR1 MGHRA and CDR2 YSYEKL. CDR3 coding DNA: TGCGCCAGCAGCCAAGAAGGGACAGGGAACAATGAGCAGTTCTTC. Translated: CASSQEGTGNNEQFF.

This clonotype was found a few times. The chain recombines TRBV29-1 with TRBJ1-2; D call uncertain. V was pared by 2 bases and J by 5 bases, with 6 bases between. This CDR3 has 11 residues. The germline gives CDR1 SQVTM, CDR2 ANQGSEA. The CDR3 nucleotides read TGCAGCGTTGAAACCACTTATGGCTACACCTTC. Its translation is CSVETTYGYTF. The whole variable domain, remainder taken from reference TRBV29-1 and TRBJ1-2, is SAVISQKPSRDICQRGTSLTIQCQVDSQVTMMFWYRQQPGQSLTLIATANQGSEATYESGFVIDKFPISRPNLTFSTLTVSNMSPEDSSIYLCSVETTYGYTFGSGTRLTVV.

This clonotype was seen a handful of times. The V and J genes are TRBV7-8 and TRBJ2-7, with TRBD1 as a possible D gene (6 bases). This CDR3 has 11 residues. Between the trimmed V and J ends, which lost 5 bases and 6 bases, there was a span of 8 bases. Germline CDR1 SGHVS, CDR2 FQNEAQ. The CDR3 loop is CASSTGTEQYV. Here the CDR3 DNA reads TGTGCCAGCAGCACAGGGACCGAGCAGTACGTC.

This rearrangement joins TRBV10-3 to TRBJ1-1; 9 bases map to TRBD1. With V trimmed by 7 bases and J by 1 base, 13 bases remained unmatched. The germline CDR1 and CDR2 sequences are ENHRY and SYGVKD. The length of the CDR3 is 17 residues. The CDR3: CAIIMSRDRDRNTEAFF. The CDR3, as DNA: TGTGCCATCATCATGTCCCGGGACAGGGATCGGAACACTGAAGCTTTCTTT.

In nucleotides, the CDR3 is TGTGCCAGTAGTGCCGCCGGAGGCTACGAGCAGTACGTC. Protein sequence: CASSAAGGYEQYV. This rearrangement joins TRBV19 to TRBJ2-7; TRBD2 is a possible D gene (5 bases). CDR3 length equals 13 residues. V was shortened by 5 bases and J by 3 bases, with 11 bases between the two germline ends. The germline gives CDR1 LNHDA, CDR2 SQIVND (reference sequence).

Here the CDR3 DNA reads TGTGCCAGCAGTGAAAGAGGGGGACACAAAACTAATGAAAAACTGTTTTTT. Translated, it gives CASSERGGHKTNEKLFF. The rearrangement uses TRBV2 and TRBJ1-4; D is possibly TRBD1 (6 bases). CDR3 length: 17 amino acids. Trimming pared 2 bases from V and 1 base from J, leaving 14 bases between. Germline values: CDR1 SNHLY, CDR2 FYNNEI.

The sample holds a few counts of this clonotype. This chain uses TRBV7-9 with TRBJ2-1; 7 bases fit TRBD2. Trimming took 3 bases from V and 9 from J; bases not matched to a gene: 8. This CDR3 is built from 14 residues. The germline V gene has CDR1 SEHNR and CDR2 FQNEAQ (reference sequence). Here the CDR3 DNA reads TGTGCCAGCAGCTTGAGCGGGGACTGGGGTGAGCAGTTCTTC. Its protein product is CASSLSGDWGEQFF.

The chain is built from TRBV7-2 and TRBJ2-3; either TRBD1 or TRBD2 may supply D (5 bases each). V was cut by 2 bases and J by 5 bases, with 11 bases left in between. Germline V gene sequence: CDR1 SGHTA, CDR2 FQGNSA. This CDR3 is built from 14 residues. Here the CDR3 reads CASSLQGAGDTQYF. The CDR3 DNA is TGTGCCAGCAGCTTACAAGGGGCGGGAGATACGCAGTATTTT.

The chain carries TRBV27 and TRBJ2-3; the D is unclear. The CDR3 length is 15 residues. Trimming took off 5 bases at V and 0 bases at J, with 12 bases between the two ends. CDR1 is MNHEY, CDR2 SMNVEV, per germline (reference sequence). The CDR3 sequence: CASSRVGPSTDTQYF. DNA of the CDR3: TGTGCCAGCAGTCGAGTAGGGCCCAGCACAGATACGCAGTATTTT.

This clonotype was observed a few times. The CDR3 loop reads CASSPGQWVGYTF. In DNA form, the CDR3 reads TGTGCCAGCAGCCCGGGACAATGGGTTGGCTACACCTTC. The chain recombines TRBV6-5 with TRBJ1-2; D is perhaps TRBD1 (6 bases). Germline V gives CDR1 MNHEY, CDR2 SVGAGI. The CDR3 totals 13 residues. V lost 6 bases, J lost 7 bases, and 15 bases lay in between.

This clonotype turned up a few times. CDR3 bases: TGTGCCAGCAGCTTGGGGTACCAAATGGTTGGAAACACCATATATTTT. Its protein is CASSLGYQMVGNTIYF. The rearrangement uses TRBV5-6 and TRBJ1-3; no firm D call. CDR3 length: 16 amino acids. CDR1 is SGHDT, CDR2 YYEEEE, per germline. Trimming removed 0 bases at V and 3 bases at J, with 13 bases between.

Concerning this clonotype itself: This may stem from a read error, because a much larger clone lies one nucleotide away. CDR3 amino acids: CTSSPGQSMGELFF. CDR3 sequence (DNA): TGTACCAGCAGCCCGGGACAGTCCATGGGGGAGCTGTTTTTT. The rearrangement uses TRBV7-8 and TRBJ2-2; 7 nucleotides match TRBD1. This CDR3 region has 14 residues. Germline V gene sequence: CDR1 SGHVS, CDR2 FQNEAQ.

The CDR3: CASSFSVPGRELTGELFF. In DNA, the CDR3 is TGTGCCAGCAGTTTTTCGGTCCCGGGGAGGGAACTCACCGGGGAGCTGTTTTTT. This rearrangement joins TRBV12-3 or TRBV12-4 to TRBJ2-2, with 7 bases matching TRBD2. The length of the CDR3 is 18 residues. J gave up 4 bases and V 3 bases, and 14 bases lay outside the gene matches.

CDR3 in amino acids: CASSQDRPGTSILSRRGIQYF. In DNA form, the CDR3 reads TGTGCCAGCAGCCAAGATAGGCCCGGGACTAGCATCCTAAGCCGCCGCGGCATTCAGTACTTC. The chain is built from TRBV4-2 and TRBJ2-4; TRBD2 agrees at 9 bases. V shed 0 bases and J 9 bases; nucleotides not matched to a gene: 24. The CDR3 length is 21 residues. Germline values: CDR1 LGHNA, CDR2 YNFKEQ.

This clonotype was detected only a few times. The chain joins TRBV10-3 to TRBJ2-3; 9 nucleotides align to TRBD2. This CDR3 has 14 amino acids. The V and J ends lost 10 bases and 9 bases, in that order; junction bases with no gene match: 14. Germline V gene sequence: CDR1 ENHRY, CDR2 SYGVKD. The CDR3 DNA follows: TGTGCCACGATCCGCGGGGGGGCTCTCGAGACGCAGTATTTT. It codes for CATIRGGALETQYF.

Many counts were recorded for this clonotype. CDR3 sequence: CASSLGGYKGPDQPQHF. CDR3 bases: TGTGCCAGCAGCTTAGGGGGGTACAAAGGGCCGGATCAGCCCCAGCATTTT. The chain employs TRBV7-2 and TRBJ1-5; perhaps TRBD1 as D (5 bases). Germline CDR1 and CDR2: SGHTA and FQGNSA. The CDR3 contains 17 residues. Trimming took 1 base from V and 5 from J, leaving 18 bases between them. The full variable domain, rest sourced from reference TRBV7-2 and TRBJ1-5, is GAGVSQSPSNKVTEKGKDVELRCDPISGHTALYWYRQSLGQGLEFLIYFQGNSAPDKSGLPSDRFSAERTGGSVSTLTIQRTQQEDSAVYLCASSLGGYKGPDQPQHFGDGTRLSIL.

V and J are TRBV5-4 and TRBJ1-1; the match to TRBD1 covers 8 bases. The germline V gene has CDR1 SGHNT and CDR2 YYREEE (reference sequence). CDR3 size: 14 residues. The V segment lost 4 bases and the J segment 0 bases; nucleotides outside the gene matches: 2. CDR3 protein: CASSQGAVNTEAFF. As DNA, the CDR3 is TGTGCCAGCAGCCAGGGGGCAGTGAACACTGAAGCTTTCTTT.

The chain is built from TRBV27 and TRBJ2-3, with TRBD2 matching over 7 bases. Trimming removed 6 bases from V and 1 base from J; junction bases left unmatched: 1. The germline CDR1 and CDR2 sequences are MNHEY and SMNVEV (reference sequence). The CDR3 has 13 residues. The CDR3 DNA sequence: TGTGCCAGCAGGGCGGGAGGCACAGATACGCAGTATTTT. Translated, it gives CASRAGGTDTQYF.

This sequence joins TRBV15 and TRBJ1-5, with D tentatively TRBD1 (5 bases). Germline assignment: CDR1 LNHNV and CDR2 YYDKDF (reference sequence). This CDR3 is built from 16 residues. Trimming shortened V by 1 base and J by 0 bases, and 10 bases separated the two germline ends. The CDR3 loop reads CATSRVGGNSNQPQHF. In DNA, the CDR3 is TGTGCCACCAGCAGAGTCGGGGGGAATAGCAATCAGCCCCAGCATTTT.

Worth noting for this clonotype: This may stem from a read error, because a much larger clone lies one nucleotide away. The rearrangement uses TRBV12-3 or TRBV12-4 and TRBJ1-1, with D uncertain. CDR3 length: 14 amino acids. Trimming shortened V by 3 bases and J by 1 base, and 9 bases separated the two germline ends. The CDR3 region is CASSFPEANTEAFF. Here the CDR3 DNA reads TGTGCCAGCAGTTTCCCCGAGGCGAACACTGAAGCTTTCTTT.

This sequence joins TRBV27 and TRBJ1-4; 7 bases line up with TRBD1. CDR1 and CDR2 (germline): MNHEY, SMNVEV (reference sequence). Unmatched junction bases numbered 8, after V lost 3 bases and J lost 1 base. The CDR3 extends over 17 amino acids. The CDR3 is CASSLTGIDRTNEKLFF. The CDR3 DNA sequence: TGTGCCAGCAGTTTGACAGGGATCGATCGAACTAATGAAAAACTGTTTTTT.

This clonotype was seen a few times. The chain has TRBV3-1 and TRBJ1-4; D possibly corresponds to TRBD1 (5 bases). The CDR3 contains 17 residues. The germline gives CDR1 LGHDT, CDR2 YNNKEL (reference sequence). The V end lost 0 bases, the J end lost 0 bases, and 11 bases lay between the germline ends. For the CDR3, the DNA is TGTGCCAGCAGCCAAGATAGGGGCGTTGCAACTAATGAAAAACTGTTTTTT. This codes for CASSQDRGVATNEKLFF.

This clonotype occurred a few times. The CDR3: CASSLLGGVQETQYF. CDR3 nucleotide sequence: TGTGCCAGCAGCTTACTGGGGGGAGTTCAGGAGACCCAGTACTTC. The chain carries TRBV7-3 and TRBJ2-5; tentative D call: TRBD2 (6 bases). CDR3 size: 15 residues. Germline values: CDR1 SGHTA, CDR2 FQGTGA. The ends were cut back, 2 bases at V and 5 bases at J, with 15 bases in the middle. Together with reference TRBV7-3 and TRBJ2-5, the CDR3 gives the full variable domain: GAGVSQTPSNKVTEKGKYVELRCDPISGHTALYWYRQSLGQGPEFLIYFQGTGAADDSGLPNDRFFAVRPEGSVSTLKIQRTERGDSAVYLCASSLLGGVQETQYFGPGTRLLVL.

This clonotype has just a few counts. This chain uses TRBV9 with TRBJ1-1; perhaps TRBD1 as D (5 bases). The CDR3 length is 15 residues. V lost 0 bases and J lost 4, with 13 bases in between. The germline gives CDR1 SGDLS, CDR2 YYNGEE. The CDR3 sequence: CASSVARQGGTEAFF. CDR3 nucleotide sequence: TGTGCCAGCAGCGTAGCCCGGCAGGGAGGCACTGAAGCTTTCTTT. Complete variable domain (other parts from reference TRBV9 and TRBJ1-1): DSGVTQTPKHLITATGQRVTLRCSPRSGDLSVYWYQQSLDQGLQFLIQYYNGEERAKGNILERFSAQQFPDLHSELNLSSLELGDSALYFCASSVARQGGTEAFFGQGTRLTVV.

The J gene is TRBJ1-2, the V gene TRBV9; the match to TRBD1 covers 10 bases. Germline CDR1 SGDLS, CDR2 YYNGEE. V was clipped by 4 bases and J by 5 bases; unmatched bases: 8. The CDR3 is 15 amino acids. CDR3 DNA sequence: TGTGCCAGCAGCTCCGGACAGGGGGTGGAGTATGGCTACACCTTC. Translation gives CASSSGQGVEYGYTF.